The 6 T cell receptor beta chains below all came from one sample that was sequenced in a study of shared clonotypes between healthy human individuals. This table comes from immunoSEQ multiplex PCR, and its TCRdb copy is limited to in-frame clones, with some not included. In the table there are some 1.4 million clones, roughly 96% of which are singletons. Sequences were obtained from naive CD4+ T cells sorted from blood. Subset reported: CD45RA+ positively selected. The receptors derive from a man younger than 45 in good health.

The genes are TRBV18 and TRBJ1-1; D uncertain. The CDR3 has 13 amino acids. Germline values: CDR1 KGHSH, CDR2 LQKENI. V was clipped by 7 bases and J by 4 bases, with 13 bases between them. For the CDR3, the DNA is TGTGCCAGCTGGACGGGTCTACTCACTGAAGCTTTCTTT. Amino acid sequence: CASWTGLLTEAFF.

The chain recombines TRBV11-2 with TRBJ1-2, with 8 bases matching TRBD1. The CDR3 has 13 residues. Per germline, CDR1 SGHAT and CDR2 FQNNGV. The V and J ends lost 5 bases and 8 bases, in that order; junction bases with no gene match: 7. This CDR3 reads CASSDLRGLGYTF. The CDR3 DNA sequence: TGTGCCAGCAGCGATCTCAGGGGGCTCGGCTACACCTTC.

The chain combines TRBV19 with TRBJ2-7, with 9 positions matching TRBD1. Germline assignment: CDR1 LNHDA and CDR2 SQIVND (reference sequence). The CDR3 is made up of 16 amino acids. V shed 3 bases and J 7 bases; nucleotides not matched to a gene: 13. CDR3 protein: CASSILGQGNSREQYF. CDR3 sequence (DNA): TGTGCCAGTAGTATTTTGGGACAGGGAAACTCTCGGGAGCAGTACTTC.

A word on this clone: This CDR3 is also generated by other DNA sequences in the sample. The rearrangement joins TRBV6-1 to TRBJ2-5, with TRBD1 matching 10 bases. There are 13 residues in the CDR3. Germline CDR1 is MNHNS and CDR2 is SASEGT. The trim removed 6 bases at V and 5 bases at J, leaving 3 bases unmatched. CDR3 sequence (DNA): TGTGCCAGCAGAGACAGGGGGCGGGAGACCCAGTACTTC. Its translation: CASRDRGRETQYF.

The J gene is TRBJ1-5, the V gene TRBV7-2, with 7 bases matching TRBD1. This CDR3 has 17 residues. The ends lost 6 bases at V and 0 bases at J; junction bases unmatched: 11. Germline assignment: CDR1 SGHTA and CDR2 FQGNSA. The CDR3, as DNA: TGTGCCAGCAGACACGGGACAGACTTTCTTAGCAATCAGCCCCAGCATTTT. Translation: CASRHGTDFLSNQPQHF. Based on the CDR3 plus reference TRBV7-2 and TRBJ1-5, the full variable domain is GAGVSQSPSNKVTEKGKDVELRCDPISGHTALYWYRQSLGQGLEFLIYFQGNSAPDKSGLPSDRFSAERTGGSVSTLTIQRTQQEDSAVYLCASRHGTDFLSNQPQHFGDGTRLSIL.

The chain employs TRBV2 and TRBJ2-7, with TRBD2 matching over 10 bases. Losses at the gene ends were 6 bases for V and 0 bases for J; bases not matched to a gene: 20. The germline gives CDR1 SNHLY, CDR2 FYNNEI. The CDR3 covers 20 residues. The CDR3 reads CASRSFGLAGVGGSSYEQYF. For the CDR3, the DNA is TGTGCCAGCAGGTCCTTCGGTCTAGCGGGAGTAGGGGGGAGCTCCTACGAGCAGTACTTC.